These T cell receptor beta chains were read from a single sample in a study of T cells after yellow fever vaccination. Using its own MiXCR run on the 5' RACE reads, TCRdb lists one record per CDR3 protein. The table records fewer than 450,000 distinct CDR3 sequences, roughly 8% of them present only once. The sample consisted of PBMCs, taken approximately 47 days after the first yellow fever vaccination. The receptors shown here come from a man in his late teens or twenties who received the YFV17D yellow fever vaccine. Both conserved end residues are part of each CDR3. D genes are given only for firm matches. The size field is filled for only some rows; it gives once, few, many or a size class.

clone_size,v_call,d_call,j_call,cdr3_aa,cdr3_nt
.,TRBV20-1,.,TRBJ2-1,CSARAAGTLYNEQFF,TGCAGTGCTAGAGCGGCAGGGACCCTCTACAATGAGCAGTTCTTC
.,TRBV4-3,.,TRBJ1-5,CASSQEREGHQPQHF,TGCGCCAGCAGCCAAGAACGGGAGGGCCATCAGCCCCAGCATTTT
few,TRBV7-3,.,TRBJ2-6,CASSLMAISSGANVLTF,TGTGCCAGCAGCTTAATGGCCATTTCATCTGGGGCCAACGTCCTGACTTTC
few,TRBV7-8,.,TRBJ2-2,CASSSQSNTGELFF,TGTGCCAGCAGCTCCCAAAGCAACACCGGGGAGCTGTTTTTT
.,TRBV6-2/TRBV6-3,.,TRBJ2-5,CASSRSGRSYWETQYF,TGTGCCAGCAGTCGATCCGGAAGGTCGTATTGGGAGACCCAGTACTTC
.,TRBV7-9,TRBD1,TRBJ1-2,CASSFYRGGGYTF,TGTGCCAGCAGCTTTTACAGGGGTGGAGGCTACACCTTC
.,TRBV6-1,.,TRBJ2-1,CASSEEGYSYDEQFF,TGTGCCAGCAGTGAAGAGGGCTACTCCTACGATGAGCAGTTCTTC
many,TRBV7-2,.,TRBJ2-7,CASSLNGLGSGEQYF,TGTGCCAGCAGCTTAAATGGTCTCGGGAGCGGCGAGCAGTACTTC
.,TRBV2,.,TRBJ2-2,CAGRRGWTGELFF,TGTGCCGGCCGTCGAGGGTGGACCGGGGAGCTGTTTTTT
few,TRBV5-4,.,TRBJ2-5,CASRFAGSETQYF,TGTGCCAGCCGTTTTGCCGGTTCAGAGACCCAGTACTTC
.,TRBV29-1,.,TRBJ2-1,CSVGSNEQFF,TGCAGCGTTGGCAGCAATGAGCAGTTCTTC
.,TRBV28,TRBD1,TRBJ1-6,CASSQGQVGSPLHF,TGTGCCAGCAGCCAGGGACAGGTTGGTTCACCCCTCCACTTT
.,TRBV29-1,TRBD1,TRBJ2-2,CSVTQGASRAGELFF,TGCAGCGTCACACAGGGGGCGAGTCGAGCCGGGGAGCTGTTTTTT
.,TRBV5-1,TRBD2,TRBJ2-2,CASSLIPGLTNTGELFF,TGCGCCAGCAGCTTGATCCCGGGACTAACAAACACCGGGGAGCTGTTTTTT
.,TRBV11-2,.,TRBJ2-3,CASSLEVGGSTDTQYF,TGTGCCAGCAGCTTAGAAGTTGGGGGCTCCACAGATACGCAGTATTTT
.,TRBV5-1,.,TRBJ1-2,CASSLQRGGGYTF,TGCGCCAGCAGCTTGCAGCGGGGAGGTGGCTACACCTTC
few,TRBV3-1,.,TRBJ1-5,CASSQEGFYQPQHF,TGTGCCAGCAGCCAAGAGGGCTTCTATCAGCCCCAGCATTTT
few,TRBV20-1,.,TRBJ2-1,CSARGGGPRGNEQFF,TGCAGTGCTAGAGGGGGGGGGCCCCGCGGCAATGAGCAGTTCTTC
.,TRBV12-3/TRBV12-4,.,TRBJ1-3,CASTNGNTIYF,TGTGCCAGCACCAATGGGAACACCATATATTTT
.,TRBV2,TRBD1,TRBJ1-5,CASGDRGLGPQHF,TGTGCCAGCGGGGACAGGGGGCTTGGGCCCCAGCATTTT
.,TRBV5-1,.,TRBJ1-2,CASSTDTNYGYTF,TGCGCCAGCAGCACGGACACGAACTATGGCTACACCTTC
.,TRBV20-1,.,TRBJ2-5,CSAIAGTTQETQYF,TGCAGTGCTATAGCCGGGACCACCCAAGAGACCCAGTACTTC
.,TRBV7-9,TRBD1,TRBJ1-2,CASSSGQGIGYTF,TGTGCCAGCAGCTCCGGACAGGGAATCGGCTACACCTTC
few,TRBV7-2,.,TRBJ1-4,CASSLRQLKLFF,TGTGCCAGCAGCCTCAGACAGTTAAAACTGTTTTTT
few,TRBV6-5,.,TRBJ1-2,CASKLLVDRGPKNYGYTF,TGTGCCAGCAAATTACTCGTCGACCGGGGGCCGAAGAACTATGGCTACACCTTC
.,TRBV12-3/TRBV12-4,.,TRBJ2-5,CASSLRTGRGQETQYF,TGTGCCAGCAGTTTACGGACAGGGAGGGGCCAAGAGACCCAGTACTTC
few,TRBV27,.,TRBJ2-7,CASREDPTYEQYF,TGTGCCAGCAGGGAGGACCCCACCTACGAGCAGTACTTC